These 12 T cell receptor beta chains were all obtained from the same sample, sequenced in a study of blood T cells in healthy people across ages. Next came a second PCR, run for about 7 to 11 cycles, which used a sample-barcoded 5' primer along with a J-beta primer mix. TCRdb re-analysed the 5' RACE reads in MiXCR, keeping a single row per CDR3 protein. Among 800,000 to 1,300,000 distinct CDR3 sequences listed, around 27% were seen once. This same sample was also taken into another study, of T cells of mothers and their children.

Source material: blood. The receptors were gathered from a girl aged 2-10 years in good health.

This clonotype was counted only a few times. This chain links TRBV20-1 with TRBJ2-1, with D possibly matching TRBD1 (5 bases). V lost 0 bases to trimming and J lost 5 bases, with 17 bases between them. This CDR3 contains 16 residues. Germline assignment: CDR1 DFQATT and CDR2 SNEGSKA (reference sequence). The CDR3 spells CSARDWQGPANNEQFF. The CDR3 nucleotides read TGCAGTGCTAGAGATTGGCAGGGTCCTGCTAACAATGAGCAGTTCTTC.

This clonotype came up a few times. CDR3 in DNA: TGTGCCAGCAGCTTACCCGGACAAAGCGGGGAGCTGTTTTTT. Encoded protein: CASSLPGQSGELFF. The V and J genes are TRBV7-3 and TRBJ2-2, with a tentative D call TRBD1 (5 bases). The CDR3 contains 14 residues. Germline-derived CDR1 and CDR2 are SGHTA and FQGTGA. V lost 2 bases, J lost 7 bases, and 11 bases lay in between.

Here the CDR3 reads CASSLGLTRGRSNYGYTF. CDR3 in DNA: TGTGCCAGCAGCTTAGGCCTCACGCGCGGGAGATCTAACTATGGCTACACCTTC. The V gene is TRBV7-8, the J gene TRBJ1-2; D remains unclear. CDR3 size: 18 residues. Per the germline V gene, CDR1 is SGHVS and CDR2 is FQNEAQ. V was pared by 1 base and J by 0 bases, with 18 bases between.

As concerns this clonotype: The junction shows a germline mismatch at one end, possibly a read error. The chain has TRBV7-9 and TRBJ2-5, with TRBD1 as a possible D gene (6 bases). The CDR3 is made up of 15 amino acids. Germline lookup yields CDR1 SEHNR and CDR2 FQNEAQ (reference sequence). Written as DNA, the CDR3 is TGTGCCAGCGGCTTAGGATACTTACAGGGTCAAGAGCAGTACTTC. Protein product: CASGLGYLQGQEQYF.

This clonotype was detected a few times. The chain uses TRBV12-3 or TRBV12-4 and TRBJ2-5, with TRBD2 matching 7 bases. The DNA end lines up better with TRBJ2-1; the J call may be wrong. The length of the CDR3 is 12 residues. The CDR3 spells CASSRSGGEQFF. CDR3 nucleotide sequence: TGTGCCAGCAGTCGGTCGGGGGGTGAGCAGTTCTTC.

This sequence joins TRBV12-3 or TRBV12-4 and TRBJ1-1, with TRBD1 as a possible D gene (5 bases). The V end was cut by 5 bases, the J end by 4 bases, with 8 bases between. CDR3 length: 12 residues. CDR3 region: CASSPRATEAFF. Here the CDR3 DNA reads TGTGCCAGCAGTCCCAGGGCCACTGAAGCTTTCTTT.

This clonotype was counted a few times. The rearrangement links TRBV28 to TRBJ1-1; D is uncertain. Trimming cost V 2 bases and J 10 bases, with 20 bases left between them. CDR3 length: 15 amino acids. Germline V lookup: CDR1 MDHEN, CDR2 SYDVKM. The CDR3, as DNA: TGTGCCAGCAGTTTAGGGCCAACAATCGCCTCGGGAGCTTTCTTT. Protein product: CASSLGPTIASGAFF.

The genes are TRBV13 and TRBJ1-1, with D possibly TRBD1 on 5 matching bases. The CDR3 loop spans 14 amino acids. The ends were cut back, 2 bases at V and 3 bases at J, with 10 bases in the middle. CDR1 and CDR2 (germline): PRHDT, FYEKMQ (reference sequence). Here the CDR3 DNA reads TGTGCCAGCAGCTTATTGGCGGGGGACACTGAAGCTTTCTTT. Translating gives CASSLLAGDTEAFF.

This chain's CDR3 is CSVSSGGDETQYF. CDR3 nucleotides: TGCAGCGTTTCTAGCGGTGGGGACGAGACCCAGTACTTC. This chain uses TRBV29-1 with TRBJ2-5; 7 bases line up with TRBD2. Germline CDR1 and CDR2: SQVTM and ANQGSEA. This CDR3 has 13 amino acids. Trimming cost V 5 bases and J 5 bases; bases outside gene matches: 8.

This clonotype appeared a few times. This chain connects TRBV4-1 to TRBJ2-1, with 7 bases identical to TRBD2. CDR1 and CDR2 from the germline V gene are MGHRA and YSYEKL. V lost 1 base to trimming and J lost 9 bases; unmatched junction nucleotides: 6. This CDR3 region has 14 residues. The CDR3 sequence: CASSQGASGSEQFF. The CDR3 DNA sequence: TGCGCCAGCAGCCAAGGGGCTAGCGGCAGTGAGCAGTTCTTC.

This clonotype was picked up a small number of times. The rearrangement uses TRBV6-2 or TRBV6-3 and TRBJ2-2; no clear D gene. The ends were cut back, 4 bases at V and 2 bases at J, with 11 bases in the middle. Germline V gene sequence: CDR1 MNHEY, CDR2 SVGEGT. The CDR3 sequence is 15 residues long. CDR3 sequence reads: CASSLAPDNTGELFF. In DNA, the CDR3 is TGTGCCAGCAGTTTAGCCCCCGATAACACCGGGGAGCTGTTTTTT.

The rearrangement links TRBV12-3 or TRBV12-4 to TRBJ2-5; 10 bases are a match to TRBD2. The CDR3 extends over 17 amino acids. J lost 5 bases, V lost 2 bases, and 11 bases had no gene match. The CDR3 DNA follows: TGTGCCAGCAGTTTAAATAGCGGGGGGCCCCCGGCGGAGACCCAGTACTTC. Translating it yields CASSLNSGGPPAETQYF.